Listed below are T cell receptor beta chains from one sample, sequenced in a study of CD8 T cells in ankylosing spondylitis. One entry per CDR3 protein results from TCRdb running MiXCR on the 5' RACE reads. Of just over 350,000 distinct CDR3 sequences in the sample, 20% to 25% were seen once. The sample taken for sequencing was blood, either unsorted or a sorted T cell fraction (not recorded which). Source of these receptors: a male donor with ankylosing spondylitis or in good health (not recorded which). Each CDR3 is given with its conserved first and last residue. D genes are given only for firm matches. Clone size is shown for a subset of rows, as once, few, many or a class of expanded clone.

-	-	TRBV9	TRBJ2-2	TGTGCCAGCAGCGTAATTACCGGGGAGCTGTTTTTT	CASSVITGELFF
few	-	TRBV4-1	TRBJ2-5	TGCGCCAGCAGCCAAGATAGAGCGGAAGAGACCCAGTACTTC	CASSQDRAEETQYF
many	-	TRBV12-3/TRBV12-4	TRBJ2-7	TGTGCCAGCAGTCCACAGGACCCCTACGAGCAGTACTTC	CASSPQDPYEQYF
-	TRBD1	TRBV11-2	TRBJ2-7	TGTGCCAGCAGCTTAGAATCGGGACAGAACTACGAGCAGTACTTC	CASSLESGQNYEQYF
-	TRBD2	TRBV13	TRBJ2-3	TGTGCCAGCAGCTTAGGCCTAACGGACGGGGGGTCCACAGATACGCAGTATTTT	CASSLGLTDGGSTDTQYF
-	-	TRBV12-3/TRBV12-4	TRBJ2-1	TGTGCCAGCAGCCCCCAGGGGGACTTCTCCTACAATGAGCAGTTCTTC	CASSPQGDFSYNEQFF
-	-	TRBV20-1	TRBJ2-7	TGCAGTGCCATACCAAGTCCCGTTTACTACGAGCAGTACTTC	CSAIPSPVYYEQYF
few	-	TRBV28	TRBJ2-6	TGTGCAACGGGGGTTTCCTCTGGGGCCAACGTCCTGACTTTC	CATGVSSGANVLTF
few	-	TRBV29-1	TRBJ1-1	TGCAGCGTTGAAGAAGACGAATGGGGCACTGAAGCTTTCTTT	CSVEEDEWGTEAFF
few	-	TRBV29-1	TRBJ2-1	TGCAGCGTTGTGTGGCTCGACCCTGAGCAGTTCTTC	CSVVWLDPEQFF
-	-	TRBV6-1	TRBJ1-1	TGTGCCAGCAGACACCTATTAGGGGGAGCCACTGAAGCTTTCTTT	CASRHLLGGATEAFF
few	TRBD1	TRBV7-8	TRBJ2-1	TGTGCCAGCAGCCCGCGGACAGGGCCCGGTGAGCAGTTCTTC	CASSPRTGPGEQFF
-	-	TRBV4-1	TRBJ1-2	TGCGCCAGCAGCCAAGATGGTATCGATCTAGAGGAATCTGGCTACACCTTC	CASSQDGIDLEESGYTF
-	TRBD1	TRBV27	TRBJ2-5	TGTGCCAGCAGCCCCCCCCAGGGGGCGGGAGAGACCCAGTACTTC	CASSPPQGAGETQYF
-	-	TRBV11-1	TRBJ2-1	TGTGCCAGCAGACCACCATCCGGGACACCAAAATCCTACAATGAGCAGTTCTTC	CASRPPSGTPKSYNEQFF
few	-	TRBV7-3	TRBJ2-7	TGTGCCAGCAGCTCCAATGGTGGCGGGCAGTTTCTCTCCTACGAGCAGTACTTC	CASSSNGGGQFLSYEQYF
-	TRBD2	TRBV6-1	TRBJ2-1	TGTGCCAGCAGTGAAACTAGCGGGGGGTGGGATGAGCAGTTCTTC	CASSETSGGWDEQFF
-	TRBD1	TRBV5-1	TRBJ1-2	TGCGCCATCTCGGAGGACAGGGGCGGCTACACCTTC	CAISEDRGGYTF
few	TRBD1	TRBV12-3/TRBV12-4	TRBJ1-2	TGTGCCAGCAGTCACGACAGGGTGGATGGCTACACCTTC	CASSHDRVDGYTF
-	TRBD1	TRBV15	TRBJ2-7	TGTGCCACCAGCGGCTCGACAGGGGGGTTTTACGAGCAGTACTTC	CATSGSTGGFYEQYF
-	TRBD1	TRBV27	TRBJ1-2	TGTGCCAGCAGTCCCCCGGGACAGACCTATGGCTACACCTTC	CASSPPGQTYGYTF
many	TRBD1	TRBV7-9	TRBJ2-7	TGTGCCAGCAGCTTACAGGACAGGGGCTACGAGCAGTACTTC	CASSLQDRGYEQYF
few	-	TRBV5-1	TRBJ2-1	TGCGCCAGCAGCTTACTGAACGGGGCTGGCAATGAGCAGTTCTTC	CASSLLNGAGNEQFF
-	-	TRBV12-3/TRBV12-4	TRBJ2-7	TGTGCCAGCGGGGGAGCACCAGCCTACGAGCAGTACTTC	CASGGAPAYEQYF
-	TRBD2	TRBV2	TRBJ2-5	TGTGCCAGCAGTCCCCAACTAGCGGAGACCCAGTACTTC	CASSPQLAETQYF
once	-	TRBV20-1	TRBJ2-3	TGCAGTGCTAGAGCCGGCGGGGGCGCAGATACGCAGTATTTT	CSARAGGGADTQYF
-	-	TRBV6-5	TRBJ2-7	TGTGCCAGCAGTTACTCGAGGACCTCCTACGAGCAGTACTTC	CASSYSRTSYEQYF
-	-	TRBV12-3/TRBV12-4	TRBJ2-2	TGTGCCACCAGGACAGCAGTCGGGGAGCTGTTTTTT	CATRTAVGELFF
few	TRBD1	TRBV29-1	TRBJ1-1	TGCAGCGTTGAAGCGACAGGGGCCACCGTTGAAGCTTTCTTT	CSVEATGATVEAFF